The next 32 T cell receptor beta chains were all read from a single sample in a study of control samples from healthy donors and cancer patients. Profiling relied on immunoSEQ multiplex PCR, and the TCRdb table lists in-frame clones only, not all of them. The sample includes about 150,000 clones, 93% of them seen just once. Sequencing was carried out using blood. These receptor sequences come from a man aged 50-60 years in good health.

The chain couples TRBV28 to TRBJ1-2; D might be TRBD1 (5 bases). The CDR3 totals 13 residues. Trimming stripped 5 bases from V and 6 bases from J, with 13 bases between. Per germline, CDR1 MDHEN and CDR2 SYDVKM. The CDR3: CASSPHGADGYTF. CDR3 nucleotide sequence: TGTGCCAGCAGTCCCCACGGGGCCGATGGCTACACCTTC.

The chain employs TRBV6-2 or TRBV6-3 and TRBJ2-3; 12 bases line up with TRBD2. CDR1 and CDR2 (germline): MNHEY, SVGEGT. CDR3 length equals 16 residues. Germline trimming cut 6 bases from V and 3 bases from J; bases unmatched to any gene: 7. CDR3 in DNA: TGTGCCAGCAGCCGACCTAGCGGGAGGGCGACAGATACGCAGTATTTT. This encodes CASSRPSGRATDTQYF.

Only a few counts were recorded for this clone. The chain is built from TRBV10-3 and TRBJ1-1; 7 bases agree with TRBD1. V shed 6 bases, J shed 2 bases, and the junction held 9 bases outside the gene matches. Germline V gene lookup returns CDR1 ENHRY and CDR2 SYGVKD. The CDR3 is 15 residues long. CDR3 nucleotide sequence: TGTGCCATCAGAAACGGACAGGAGAGAAACACTGAAGCTTTCTTT. Translated, it gives CAIRNGQERNTEAFF.

This clone came up a few times. The chain joins TRBV28 to TRBJ1-2; D remains ambiguous. CDR1 is MDHEN, CDR2 SYDVKM, per germline. V gave up 3 bases and J gave up 4 bases, with 12 bases separating them. The CDR3 has 14 amino acids. The CDR3 coding sequence is TGTGCCAGCAGTTTGCAGCTCCCGTTCTATGGCTACACCTTC. It codes for CASSLQLPFYGYTF.

CDR3 sequence: CASSPPGQFADTQYF. The CDR3 DNA follows: TGCGCCAGCAGCCCTCCGGGACAGTTCGCAGATACGCAGTATTTT. This chain joins TRBV4-1 and TRBJ2-3; TRBD1 agrees at 7 bases. V lost 4 bases, J lost 4 bases, and 8 bases stayed unmatched. CDR1 is MGHRA and CDR2 is YSYEKL in the germline V gene. This CDR3 comprises 15 residues.

This chain connects TRBV7-9 to TRBJ2-5; possible D gene TRBD1, 5 bases. The V gene lost 1 base and the J gene lost 2 bases, with 11 bases spanning the gap. The CDR3 consists of 15 residues. From germline, CDR1 is SEHNR and CDR2 FQNEAQ (reference sequence). As DNA, the CDR3 is TGTGCCAGCAGCTTAGGGGTTGGACAACAAGAGACCCAGTACTTC. Its protein is CASSLGVGQQETQYF.

V usage is TRBV9 and J usage is TRBJ1-1; 7 nucleotides match TRBD1. This CDR3 comprises 15 residues. Germline trimming cut 0 bases from V and 3 bases from J; bases unmatched to any gene: 5. The germline gives CDR1 SGDLS, CDR2 YYNGEE. The CDR3 loop is CASSVGQGTDTEAFF. Here the CDR3 DNA reads TGTGCCAGCAGCGTAGGACAGGGAACGGACACTGAAGCTTTCTTT.

This chain connects TRBV6-4 to TRBJ2-1, with TRBD2 matching 7 bases. Trimming cost V 2 bases and J 4 bases; bases outside gene matches: 8. The V gene's germline CDR1 is MRHNA and CDR2 SNTAGT. The CDR3 totals 16 residues. The CDR3 nucleotides read TGTGCCAGCAGTGACCAACCACTAGCGCCGTACAATGAGCAGTTCTTC. This translates into CASSDQPLAPYNEQFF.

This clone was recorded only once. The rearrangement links TRBV27 to TRBJ1-1, with 9 bases matching TRBD1. Trimming removed 6 bases from V and 1 base from J; junction bases left unmatched: 3. Germline CDR1 and CDR2: MNHEY and SMNVEV (reference sequence). The CDR3 length is 14 residues. CDR3 sequence (DNA): TGTGCCAGCAGGTGGGACAGGGAGAACACTGAAGCTTTCTTT. Translated, it gives CASRWDRENTEAFF.

In the case of this clone: Other DNA sequences in this specimen translate into the identical CDR3. This sequence joins TRBV30 and TRBJ2-7; tentatively, D is TRBD2 (6 bases). This CDR3 contains 12 residues. Per the germline V gene, CDR1 is GTSNPN and CDR2 is SVGIG (reference sequence). V lost 3 bases, J lost 3 bases, and 9 bases lay in between. The CDR3 loop is CAWSGSGYEQYF. CDR3 bases: TGTGCCTGGAGCGGGAGCGGCTACGAGCAGTACTTC.

The rearrangement links TRBV18 to TRBJ2-7, with D maybe TRBD1 (5 bases). V lost 5 bases and J lost 2, with 13 bases in between. The CDR3 has 14 residues. From germline, CDR1 is KGHSH and CDR2 LQKENI. Here the CDR3 DNA reads TGTGCCAGCTCAAATCAGGGTCCCCCCTACGAGCAGTACTTC. Protein: CASSNQGPPYEQYF.

This chain uses TRBV9 with TRBJ2-7; 10 nucleotides align to TRBD2. CDR1 is SGDLS, CDR2 YYNGEE, per germline. The CDR3 has 14 residues. Unmatched junction bases numbered 2, after V lost 1 base and J lost 4 bases. Here the CDR3 reads CASSVLAGEYEQYF. CDR3 nucleotide sequence: TGTGCCAGCAGCGTACTAGCGGGAGAGTACGAGCAGTACTTC.

The chain combines TRBV27 with TRBJ2-5; 13 bases are shared with TRBD2. CDR1 and CDR2 from the germline V gene are MNHEY and SMNVEV (reference sequence). Trimming took 6 bases from V and 6 from J; bases not matched to a gene: 7. This CDR3 is built from 15 residues. CDR3 DNA: TGTGCCAGCAGATTTGGACTAGCGGGAGTTCAGACCCAGTACTTC. It codes for CASRFGLAGVQTQYF.

This chain joins TRBV18 and TRBJ1-6; tentative D call: TRBD1 (6 bases). Germline V lookup: CDR1 KGHSH, CDR2 LQKENI. With 1 base removed from V and 7 bases from J, the gap between germline ends came to 11 bases. The CDR3 loop spans 15 amino acids. The CDR3 protein is CASSPRDTKNSPLHF. Written as DNA, the CDR3 is TGTGCCAGCTCACCACGGGACACCAAAAATTCACCCCTCCACTTT.

This rearrangement joins TRBV29-1 to TRBJ2-3; 10 bases map to TRBD2. The CDR3 runs to 15 residues. V gave up 6 bases and J gave up 1 base; unmatched junction bases: 7. Germline V lookup: CDR1 SQVTM, CDR2 ANQGSEA. CDR3 protein: CSVHLAGARTDTQYF. CDR3 DNA: TGCAGCGTCCACCTAGCGGGAGCCCGCACAGATACGCAGTATTTT.

A single count supports this clone. V is TRBV27 and J is TRBJ2-5, with TRBD2 as a possible D gene (6 bases). Trimming left V 5 bases short and J 1 base short, with 8 bases between. Germline lookup yields CDR1 MNHEY and CDR2 SMNVEV (reference sequence). The CDR3 is 13 residues long. The CDR3 loop is CASSPGGQETQYF. CDR3 nucleotides: TGTGCCAGCAGTCCCGGGGGCCAAGAGACCCAGTACTTC.

The V call is TRBV6-5, the J call TRBJ2-7; D not resolved. CDR3 size: 14 residues. Germline lookup yields CDR1 MNHEY and CDR2 SVGAGI. The V and J ends lost 5 bases and 2 bases respectively, with 13 bases between them. CDR3 coding DNA: TGTGCCAGCAGTCCGACCGGGCCTGCCTACGAGCAGTACTTC. It yields the protein CASSPTGPAYEQYF.

The CDR3 reads CASSLVQGDLETQYF. The CDR3 DNA is TGCGCCAGCAGCTTGGTCCAGGGGGATTTAGAGACCCAGTACTTC. The chain recombines TRBV5-1 with TRBJ2-5; TRBD1 matches 7 bases. CDR1 SGHRS and CDR2 YFSETQ come from the germline V gene. Trimming cost V 0 bases and J 4 bases; bases outside gene matches: 6. The CDR3 covers 15 residues.

The chain joins TRBV13 to TRBJ2-7, with D unresolved. The CDR3 is 14 amino acids. Germline V gene lookup returns CDR1 PRHDT and CDR2 FYEKMQ (reference sequence). V dropped 4 bases and J dropped 2 bases, with 12 bases sitting between them. CDR3 loop: CASSSTDPPYEQYF. In DNA form, the CDR3 reads TGTGCCAGCAGCTCGACCGACCCTCCCTACGAGCAGTACTTC.

The chain is built from TRBV19 and TRBJ2-3; 9 bases agree with TRBD2. Germline CDR1 LNHDA, CDR2 SQIVND (reference sequence). The CDR3 is made up of 17 amino acids. V dropped 4 bases and J dropped 0; count of bases not matched to a gene: 8. For the CDR3, the DNA is TGTGCCAGTAGTAGCGGGAGGGCCGTATCTAGCACAGATACGCAGTATTTT. This translates into CASSSGRAVSSTDTQYF. Variable domain in full (rest from reference TRBV19 and TRBJ2-3): DGGITQSPKYLFRKEGQNVTLSCEQNLNHDAMYWYRQDPGQGLRLIYYSQIVNDFQKGDIAEGYSVSREKKESFPLTVTSAQKNPTAFYLCASSSGRAVSSTDTQYFGPGTRLTVL.

The chain combines TRBV7-9 with TRBJ2-7; possibly TRBD1 or TRBD2 for D (5 bases each). CDR3 length: 13 amino acids. The germline V gene encodes CDR1 SEHNR and CDR2 FQNEAQ (reference sequence). Trimming shortened V by 5 bases and J by 4 bases, and 12 bases separated the two germline ends. The CDR3 DNA sequence: TGTGCCAGCAGCGCGAGGGACCATTACGAGCAGTACTTC. Translated: CASSARDHYEQYF.

V gene TRBV25-1 combines with J gene TRBJ1-2, with a tentative D call TRBD1 (6 bases). The germline V and J ends were trimmed by 2 bases and 8 bases, with 12 bases remaining between them. In germline, CDR1 is MGHDK, CDR2 SYGVNS. This CDR3 spans 13 amino acids. CDR3: CASSESGGWGYTF. CDR3 DNA: TGTGCCAGCAGTGAAAGCGGGGGCTGGGGCTACACCTTC.

As for this clone: Other DNA sequences in the same sample also yield this CDR3. The rearrangement links TRBV28 to TRBJ2-2; D remains unclear. This CDR3 has 12 amino acids. The germline V and J ends were trimmed by 3 bases and 4 bases, with 3 bases remaining between them. Germline V CDR1 and CDR2: MDHEN, SYDVKM. CDR3 coding DNA: TGTGCCAGCAGTTTCGGCACCGGGGAGCTGTTTTTT. Its protein product is CASSFGTGELFF.

The chain combines TRBV19 with TRBJ2-7, with 11 bases matching TRBD1. The V gene end was trimmed by 4 bases and the J gene end by 3 bases; junction bases not matched to a gene: 2. In germline, CDR1 is LNHDA, CDR2 SQIVND (reference sequence). The CDR3 spans 14 residues. DNA for the CDR3: TGTGCCAGTAGTACCGGGACAGGGGGCTACGAGCAGTACTTC. Protein: CASSTGTGGYEQYF.

This sequence joins TRBV6-5 and TRBJ2-7; 7 bases line up with TRBD2. The CDR3 runs 14 residues. Germline loops: CDR1 MNHEY, CDR2 SVGAGI. V lost 6 bases, J lost 0 bases, and 5 bases stayed unmatched. CDR3 nucleotide sequence: TGTGCCAGCAGCAAGCGGGGCCTCTCCTACGAGCAGTACTTC. Translating it yields CASSKRGLSYEQYF.

This chain uses TRBV28 with TRBJ2-2; the D is unclear. V dropped 7 bases and J dropped 5 bases, with 8 bases sitting between them. Germline-derived CDR1 and CDR2 are MDHEN and SYDVKM. The CDR3 extends over 12 amino acids. The CDR3 nucleotides are TGTGCCAGCACTAGGAGAACCGGGGAGCTGTTTTTT. Translation: CASTRRTGELFF.

This chain joins TRBV5-4 and TRBJ2-7, with TRBD1 identical over 9 bases. Germline-derived CDR1 and CDR2 are SGHNT and YYREEE (reference sequence). The V and J ends lost 5 bases and 2 bases, in that order; junction bases with no gene match: 8. The CDR3 covers 15 residues. The CDR3: CASRSRDRDPYEQYF. CDR3 in DNA: TGTGCCAGCAGATCCCGGGACAGGGACCCCTACGAGCAGTACTTC. Variable domain in full (rest from reference TRBV5-4 and TRBJ2-7): ETGVTQSPTHLIKTRGQQVTLRCSSQSGHNTVSWYQQALGQGPQFIFQYYREEENGRGNFPPRFSGLQFPNYSSELNVNALELDDSALYLCASRSRDRDPYEQYFGPGTRLTVT.

The chain is built from TRBV29-1 and TRBJ2-5; D unresolved. V lost 6 bases, J lost 4 bases, and 15 bases lay in between. This CDR3 region has 13 residues. Germline values: CDR1 SQVTM, CDR2 ANQGSEA. Here the CDR3 reads CSVTSVGRETQYF. CDR3 coding DNA: TGCAGCGTGACATCCGTAGGAAGAGAGACCCAGTACTTC.

The chain links TRBV19 to TRBJ1-6; no firm D call. Germline CDR1 LNHDA, CDR2 SQIVND (reference sequence). V lost 6 bases and J 4 bases, leaving 7 bases between the germline ends. The CDR3 is made up of 13 amino acids. The DNA for the CDR3 is TGTGCCAGTAGACAGAAATATAATTCACCCCTCCACTTT. It is translated as CASRQKYNSPLHF.

CDR3 in DNA: TGTGCCACCAGTGATCTGGCGACTACCAACACCGGGGAGCTGTTTTTT. This sequence encodes CATSDLATTNTGELFF. The chain recombines TRBV24-1 with TRBJ2-2, with D tentatively TRBD2 (5 bases). The CDR3 runs 16 residues. Germline V gene data show CDR1 as KGHDR and CDR2 as SFDVKD. With 3 bases removed from V and 2 bases from J, the gap between germline ends came to 12 bases.

J is TRBJ2-3 and V is TRBV5-1, with TRBD1 matching over 7 bases. CDR1 is SGHRS and CDR2 is YFSETQ in the germline V gene. Trimming took 4 bases from V and 2 from J; bases not matched to a gene: 7. The CDR3 contains 15 residues. The CDR3 DNA reads as TGCGCCAGCAGCCCCCAGGGACAGCACACAGATACGCAGTATTTT. It yields the protein CASSPQGQHTDTQYF.

This chain connects TRBV6-5 to TRBJ2-6; the match to TRBD2 covers 10 bases. Germline lookup yields CDR1 MNHEY and CDR2 SVGAGI. CDR3 length equals 14 residues. J gave up 2 bases and V 9 bases, and 1 base lay outside the gene matches. CDR3 region: CASSGGTGANVLTF. DNA for the CDR3: TGTGCCAGTAGCGGGGGGACTGGGGCCAACGTCCTGACTTTC.